This TCR beta chain was captured in a study of blood T cell repertoires in COVID-19. About the research overall: Donors in the United States, Italy and Spain gave samples during acute or convalescent COVID-19. T cells, B-cell-depleted T cells, or PBMCs supplied cDNA or gDNA.

The CDR3 runs 13 residues. From germline, CDR1 is MNHEY and CDR2 SMNVEV (reference sequence). V shed 3 bases and J shed 8 bases, with 11 bases lying between them. Authors' methods: Estimation of nucleated cell counts relied on the amplification of reference gene primers. Produced via immunoSEQ multiplex PCR; TCRdb's table is partial and in-frame only. V, J and clone size reflect that table, while D and trimming were determined from the DNA. Here the sample spans under 350,000 clones, approximately 91% being singletons. The clonotype was recovered from a man between 45 and 60 years old with acute or convalescent COVID-19. The sequenced sample was peripheral blood. The chain uses TRBV27 and TRBJ2-4, with D perhaps matching TRBD2 (6 bases). In DNA form, the CDR3 reads TGTGCCAGCAGTTTCGGGGGTGGAGACATTCAGTACTTC. Its protein product is CASSFGGGDIQYF.